A single T cell receptor beta chain is shown here with its context. These data belong to a study of blood T cell repertoires in COVID-19. As for the study in general: The origin of the acute and convalescent COVID-19 samples was the United States, Italy and Spain. From T cells, B-cell-depleted T cells, or PBMCs came the material, which was cDNA or gDNA.

TCRdb's table, derived via immunoSEQ multiplex PCR, lists solely in-frame clones and lacks some. The sample has just under 300,000 clones; approximately 86% are singletons. Germline V CDR1 and CDR2: SGHTA, FQGNSA. This CDR3 has 15 amino acids. Trimming stripped 1 base from V and 2 bases from J, with 9 bases between. The source is a man between 70 and 80 years old with acute or convalescent COVID-19. This sequence joins TRBV7-2 and TRBJ1-5; no definite D call. The sample comprised peripheral blood. CDR3 sequence: CASSLVHSRNQPQHF. CDR3 DNA: TGTGCCAGCAGCTTAGTCCACAGCCGCAATCAGCCCCAGCATTTT.